This entry features one TCR beta chain sequence. Its target is unknown. Libraries were prepared by immunoSEQ multiplex PCR; TCRdb keeps only in-frame clonotypes and omits some of them. Found here are under 25,000 clones, approximately 81% of them singletons; the top ten hold over 15%. These data belong to a study of lymphopenia after photon versus proton radiotherapy. General study points: After the lymphocyte nadir, photon-treated repertoires showed oligoclonal expansion, especially of CD8+ Temra cells.

The CDR3 runs to 13 residues. V shed 4 bases, J shed 3 bases, and the junction held 1 base outside the gene matches. Looked up from germline, CDR1 is SGHTA and CDR2 is FQGNSA. The rearrangement joins TRBV7-2 to TRBJ1-1, with 8 bases matching TRBD1. The source was peripheral blood, collected from a patient treated with photon-based radiotherapy. This clonotype was sampled from a man aged 55 to 69 with pancreatic cancer. DNA of the CDR3: TGTGCCAGCAGCTCACAGGGGGACACTGAAGCTTTCTTT. It specifies CASSSQGDTEAFF.